The 4 T cell receptor beta chains below come from one sample, sequenced in a study of cytomegalovirus exposure and HLA in healthy donors. This PCR relied on a set of 60 Vbeta primers and 13 Jbeta primers. Sequenced by immunoSEQ multiplex PCR; TCRdb stores in-frame clones only, minus some. The top ten clones hold 1.6% of a sample with 150,000 or so clones, around 78% of them seen once. Sequencing was carried out using PBMCs. Receptor source: a woman between 18 and 29 years old in good health and CMV-seronegative.

This clone was seen just once. V gene TRBV19 combines with J gene TRBJ2-4, with D perhaps TRBD1 (6 bases). V lost 3 bases to trimming and J lost 1 base, with 13 bases between them. This CDR3 spans 16 amino acids. The V gene's germline CDR1 is LNHDA and CDR2 SQIVND (reference sequence). The CDR3: CASSIQDSLAKNIQYF. The DNA of the CDR3 is TGTGCCAGTAGTATCCAGGACAGTCTGGCCAAAAACATTCAGTACTTC. The full variable domain, completed using reference TRBV19 and TRBJ2-4, is DGGITQSPKYLFRKEGQNVTLSCEQNLNHDAMYWYRQDPGQGLRLIYYSQIVNDFQKGDIAEGYSVSREKKESFPLTVTSAQKNPTAFYLCASSIQDSLAKNIQYFGAGTRLSVL.

The J gene is TRBJ2-6, the V gene TRBV4-3; D is uncertain. Trimming left V 1 base short and J 2 bases short, with 12 bases between. This CDR3 spans 17 amino acids. In germline, CDR1 is LGHNA, CDR2 YSLEER. The DNA of the CDR3 is TGCGCCAGCAGCCAAGCCCACCGGCAGGCTGGGGCCAACGTCCTGACTTTC. This encodes CASSQAHRQAGANVLTF.

In its sample, this clone was seen once. This chain links TRBV29-1 with TRBJ1-1; 9 bases map to TRBD1. The J segment lost 5 bases and the V segment lost 7 bases, leaving 5 bases of the junction unmatched. The CDR3 consists of 12 residues. From germline, CDR1 is SQVTM and CDR2 ANQGSEA. The CDR3 reads CSAGQGRTEAFF. The DNA for the CDR3 is TGCAGCGCCGGACAGGGGCGAACTGAAGCTTTCTTT.

This chain joins TRBV5-6 and TRBJ2-3, with 8 positions matching TRBD2. This CDR3 has 15 residues. In germline, CDR1 is SGHDT, CDR2 YYEEEE. J gave up 0 bases and V 0 bases, and 0 bases lay outside the gene matches. The CDR3 sequence is CASSLASGSTDTQYF. The DNA for the CDR3 is TGTGCCAGCAGCTTGGCTAGCGGGAGCACAGATACGCAGTATTTT.